The 26 T cell receptor beta chains given below trace back to one sample, sequenced in a study of blood T cell repertoires in COVID-19. Here immunoSEQ multiplex PCR was the method, and the copy in TCRdb shows in-frame clones only, minus some. The sample comprises approximately 320,000 clones, roughly 89% of which are singletons, and 8.5% to 10% rests with the top ten. Sequenced material: PBMCs or T cells enriched from blood (not recorded which). The receptors were gathered from a woman aged 18-29 years who had recovered from COVID-19.

The chain has TRBV11-1 and TRBJ1-2, with D perhaps TRBD1 (6 bases). Germline CDR1 and CDR2: SGHAT and FQDESV (reference sequence). There are 15 residues in the CDR3. V was cut by 9 bases and J by 2 bases, with 19 bases left in between. For the CDR3, the DNA is TGTGCCAGTACCCTAGAGGACAGATCAAACTATGGCTACACCTTC. Its protein product is CASTLEDRSNYGYTF.

This rearrangement joins TRBV7-8 to TRBJ1-5; D is unresolved. The CDR3 is 16 amino acids. Per germline, CDR1 SGHVS and CDR2 FQNEAQ. V was clipped by 0 bases and J by 2 bases, with 11 bases between them. The CDR3 is CASSLASGYGNQPQHF. In DNA, the CDR3 is TGTGCCAGCAGCTTAGCATCGGGGTATGGCAATCAGCCCCAGCATTTT.

The chain recombines TRBV9 with TRBJ2-5; tentative D call: TRBD2 (5 bases). V lost 2 bases and J lost 4, with 15 bases in between. CDR3 length: 15 residues. CDR1 is SGDLS, CDR2 YYNGEE, per germline. The CDR3 coding sequence is TGTGCCAGCAGCGTTCATCTGAGGAGCGGAGAGACCCAGTACTTC. It specifies CASSVHLRSGETQYF.

V usage is TRBV27 and J usage is TRBJ1-2; TRBD1 matches at 8 bases. The CDR3 is 16 amino acids. CDR1 is MNHEY, CDR2 SMNVEV, per germline (reference sequence). V shed 4 bases and J 4 bases; nucleotides not matched to a gene: 11. The CDR3 sequence: CASSSLYRDRSYGYTF. CDR3 bases: TGTGCCAGCAGTTCCCTTTACCGGGACAGGAGCTATGGCTACACCTTC.

The chain joins TRBV5-8 to TRBJ1-2, with 7 bases that match TRBD1. The CDR3 is made up of 16 amino acids. J lost 7 bases, V lost 4 bases, and 16 bases had no gene match. CDR1 is SGHTS, CDR2 YDEGEE, per germline. CDR3 amino acids: CASSPRTGMGVRGYTF. The CDR3 DNA sequence: TGTGCCAGCAGCCCTAGGACAGGAATGGGGGTTCGTGGCTACACCTTC.

The chain links TRBV28 to TRBJ1-2, with unresolved D. CDR1 is MDHEN and CDR2 is SYDVKM in the germline V gene. The CDR3 covers 14 residues. V gave up 4 bases and J gave up 5 bases, with 14 bases separating them. CDR3 coding DNA: TGTGCCAGCAGTTCCAACGGTGGGAGGTATGGCTACACCTTC. The encoded protein is CASSSNGGRYGYTF.

This clone was seen once. The J gene is TRBJ2-7, the V gene TRBV7-9, with TRBD1 identical over 9 bases. V was clipped by 5 bases and J by 7 bases; unmatched bases: 12. CDR1 SEHNR and CDR2 FQNEAQ come from the germline V gene (reference sequence). The CDR3 contains 15 residues. DNA for the CDR3: TGTGCCAGCAGCCCCGGACAGGGGACCCTCGGGGAGCAGTACTTC. Protein product: CASSPGQGTLGEQYF. Complete variable domain (other parts from reference TRBV7-9 and TRBJ2-7): DTGVSQNPRHKITKRGQNVTFRCDPISEHNRLYWYRQTLGQGPEFLTYFQNEAQLEKSRLLSDRFSAERPKGSFSTLEIQRTEQGDSAMYLCASSPGQGTLGEQYFGPGTRLTVT.

The V gene is TRBV7-2, the J gene TRBJ1-6; 7 positions agree with TRBD1. Looked up from germline, CDR1 is SGHTA and CDR2 is FQGNSA. This CDR3 comprises 15 residues. The trim removed 5 bases at V and 8 bases at J, leaving 9 bases unmatched. CDR3 amino acids: CASSLRTGFHSPLHF. The CDR3 coding sequence is TGTGCCAGCAGCCTACGGACAGGCTTCCATTCACCCCTCCACTTT. The variable domain in full, completed from reference TRBV7-2 and TRBJ1-6, reads GAGVSQSPSNKVTEKGKDVELRCDPISGHTALYWYRQSLGQGLEFLIYFQGNSAPDKSGLPSDRFSAERTGGSVSTLTIQRTQQEDSAVYLCASSLRTGFHSPLHFGNGTRLTVT.

This chain uses TRBV5-1 with TRBJ2-5; 9 bases fit TRBD2. Trimming cost V 6 bases and J 4 bases; bases outside gene matches: 25. Germline V gene data show CDR1 as SGHRS and CDR2 as YFSETQ. CDR3 length equals 20 residues. The CDR3 sequence is CASNLGTRPSGTILRETQYF. The CDR3 coding sequence is TGCGCCAGCAACCTTGGGACCAGGCCTAGCGGGACGATCCTCCGAGAGACCCAGTACTTC.

Here the CDR3 reads CASSLNGGTNTGELFF. CDR3 in DNA: TGTGCCAGCAGCTTAAACGGCGGGACGAACACCGGGGAGCTGTTTTTT. The chain couples TRBV7-3 to TRBJ2-2; weak D call: TRBD2 (6 bases). Germline-derived CDR1 and CDR2 are SGHTA and FQGTGA. The CDR3 sequence is 16 residues long. V was trimmed by 1 base and J by 0 bases, leaving 9 bases between them.

This clone was observed a handful of times. The rearrangement links TRBV2 to TRBJ1-6; D is unresolved. The CDR3 spans 13 residues. Germline CDR1 is SNHLY and CDR2 is FYNNEI. V lost 6 bases and J lost 6, with 9 bases in between. CDR3 nucleotide sequence: TGTGCCAGCAGCGTCAGTCCTAATTCACCCCTCCACTTT. Residues: CASSVSPNSPLHF.

This clone was counted once. This chain connects TRBV7-2 to TRBJ2-7; D is unresolved. V shed 5 bases and J shed 1 base, with 18 bases lying between them. Germline CDR1 is SGHTA and CDR2 is FQGNSA. The length of the CDR3 is 16 residues. This CDR3 reads CASSPNSPVTSYEQYF. The CDR3 nucleotides read TGTGCCAGCAGCCCTAACAGCCCAGTAACTTCCTACGAGCAGTACTTC.

J is TRBJ2-7 and V is TRBV18, with 8 bases aligning to TRBD1. CDR3 length: 12 amino acids. Germline V gene lookup returns CDR1 KGHSH and CDR2 LQKENI. Unmatched junction bases numbered 0, after V lost 3 bases and J lost 5 bases. The CDR3, as DNA: TGTGCCAGCTCACCGGACAGGGACGAGCAGTACTTC. The encoded protein is CASSPDRDEQYF. The entire variable domain, with the rest obtained from reference TRBV18 and TRBJ2-7, is as follows: NAGVMQNPRHLVRRRGQEARLRCSPMKGHSHVYWYRQLPEEGLKFMVYLQKENIIDESGMPKERFSAEFPKEGPSILRIQQVVRGDSAAYFCASSPDRDEQYFGPGTRLTVT.

V usage is TRBV7-2 and J usage is TRBJ2-7; D is unclear. V was pared by 5 bases and J by 1 base, with 9 bases between. In germline, CDR1 is SGHTA, CDR2 FQGNSA. There are 13 residues in the CDR3. CDR3 sequence reads: CASSPRQSYEQYF. The CDR3 region has the DNA TGTGCCAGCAGCCCCCGTCAGTCCTACGAGCAGTACTTC.

This chain joins TRBV6-1 and TRBJ1-6, with TRBD1 matching 7 bases. The V and J ends lost 1 base and 9 bases, in that order; junction bases with no gene match: 6. This CDR3 region has 15 residues. Germline-derived CDR1 and CDR2 are MNHNS and SASEGT. CDR3 sequence reads: CASSEVGTAVSPLHF. CDR3 nucleotide sequence: TGTGCCAGCAGTGAAGTTGGGACAGCGGTTTCACCCCTCCACTTT.

Only a few counts were recorded for this clone. The V and J genes are TRBV2 and TRBJ2-1; TRBD1 matches 7 bases. Germline V gene sequence: CDR1 SNHLY, CDR2 FYNNEI. V shed 7 bases, J shed 3 bases, and the junction held 6 bases outside the gene matches. CDR3 size: 14 residues. The CDR3 coding sequence is TGTGCCAGCACAATGGGACAGTACTACAATGAGCAGTTCTTC. This sequence encodes CASTMGQYYNEQFF.

The rearrangement uses TRBV7-3 and TRBJ2-3, with 15 bases lining up with TRBD2. The germline CDR1 and CDR2 sequences are SGHTA and FQGTGA. The length of the CDR3 is 21 residues. After removal of 1 base from V and 2 bases from J, the junction contained 13 bases not matched to a gene. CDR3 amino acids: CASSLIGLAGGRRGVTDTQYF. The DNA for the CDR3 is TGTGCCAGCAGCTTAATCGGACTAGCGGGAGGGAGGAGGGGGGTCACAGATACGCAGTATTTT.

J is TRBJ2-7 and V is TRBV19; TRBD1 aligns across 8 bases. Germline V gene lookup returns CDR1 LNHDA and CDR2 SQIVND (reference sequence). This CDR3 comprises 18 residues. The V and J ends lost 0 bases and 2 bases, in that order; junction bases with no gene match: 12. The CDR3 nucleotides read TGTGCCAGTAGTATAGATTTCCAATGGACAGGGAGAACCTACGAGCAGTACTTC. It translates to CASSIDFQWTGRTYEQYF.

The V call is TRBV9, the J call TRBJ1-2, with 9 bases lining up with TRBD1. Germline CDR1 reads SGDLS; CDR2 reads YYNGEE. With 4 bases clipped from V and 7 bases from J, the junction kept 8 bases outside the gene matches. The CDR3 sequence is 14 residues long. The CDR3 loop is CASSPGQGVSGYTF. The CDR3 DNA reads TGTGCCAGCAGCCCGGGACAGGGTGTAAGTGGCTACACCTTC.

CDR3 bases: TGCGCCAGCAGTCAGGGGGACTCCAACTATGGCTACACCTTC. Protein: CASSQGDSNYGYTF. The chain is built from TRBV5-1 and TRBJ1-2, with 7 bases aligning to TRBD1. Trimming cost V 5 bases and J 2 bases; bases outside gene matches: 6. The CDR3 is 14 amino acids. Looked up from germline, CDR1 is SGHRS and CDR2 is YFSETQ.

The rearrangement joins TRBV28 to TRBJ1-1, with a tentative D call TRBD1 (5 bases). There are 15 residues in the CDR3. Germline-derived CDR1 and CDR2 are MDHEN and SYDVKM. Trimming shortened V by 2 bases and J by 4 bases, and 14 bases separated the two germline ends. The CDR3 loop reads CASSLAGPLGTEAFF. The CDR3 DNA reads TGTGCCAGCAGTTTAGCAGGGCCCCTTGGCACTGAAGCTTTCTTT.

The CDR3 DNA follows: TGCGCCAGCAGCCAAGATCCTATGCCAGCGGGAGGCTCCTACAATGAGCAGTTCTTC. This gives the protein CASSQDPMPAGGSYNEQFF. This sequence joins TRBV4-1 and TRBJ2-1, with 9 positions matching TRBD2. This CDR3 has 19 amino acids. From germline, CDR1 is MGHRA and CDR2 YSYEKL. With 0 bases clipped from V and 0 bases from J, the junction kept 9 bases outside the gene matches.

This clone showed up just a few times. V usage is TRBV19 and J usage is TRBJ1-6; TRBD1 matches 10 bases. V lost 1 base to trimming and J lost 6 bases; unmatched junction nucleotides: 6. CDR1 and CDR2 (germline): LNHDA, SQIVND (reference sequence). CDR3 length: 17 residues. The CDR3 DNA reads TGTGCCAGTAGTATAGCCGGGACAGGGGCACCTAATTCACCCCTCCACTTT. Amino acid sequence: CASSIAGTGAPNSPLHF.

The sample holds a few counts of this clone. The rearrangement joins TRBV6-2 or TRBV6-3 to TRBJ1-2, with 10 bases lining up with TRBD1. V lost 4 bases to trimming and J lost 11 bases; unmatched junction nucleotides: 16. The CDR3 has 16 residues. Germline V gives CDR1 MNHEY, CDR2 SVGEGT. CDR3 DNA sequence: TGTGCCAGCAGTTCCCAAACGACAGGGGGCATCCCTGTTTACACCTTC. Residues: CASSSQTTGGIPVYTF.

The chain combines TRBV6-4 with TRBJ1-6, with no clear D. Looked up from germline, CDR1 is MRHNA and CDR2 is SNTAGT. V was pared by 6 bases and J by 8 bases, with 17 bases between. The CDR3 runs to 15 residues. The CDR3, as DNA: TGTGCCAGCAGCGACGGTCCGGGTTTCGATTCACCCCTCCACTTT. Protein product: CASSDGPGFDSPLHF.

The chain uses TRBV21-1 and TRBJ2-5; the DNA was not used to check the table's D call, TRBD2. TRBV21-1 is described as a pseudogene. This CDR3 spans 14 amino acids. CDR3 sequence reads: CASGRLAVAETQYF. CDR3 bases: TGTGCCAGCGGTAGACTAGCGGTGGCAGAGACCCAGTACTTC.